A single sample is the source of the 8 T cell receptor beta chains below, sequenced in a study of beta chain features in type 1 diabetes. The investigators reverse transcribed all of the isolated RNA, so they sequenced expressed TCRB transcripts. Assay used: immunoSEQ multiplex PCR; TCRdb lists only in-frame clones, some missing. The data contain fewer than 650,000 clones, 15% of them singletons. Input material: naive CD4+ T cells from blood. Every receptor here comes from a man aged 18-30 years in good health.

The chain has TRBV29-1 and TRBJ2-7; TRBD1 matches at 10 bases. Germline CDR1 SQVTM, CDR2 ANQGSEA. This CDR3 region has 18 residues. V was clipped by 8 bases and J by 5 bases; unmatched bases: 24. The CDR3 spells CSFSKGQGKATRGNEQYF. CDR3 in DNA: TGCAGCTTTTCCAAGGGACAGGGGAAGGCGACGAGAGGGAACGAGCAGTACTTC.

This clone was seen only a few times. The chain recombines TRBV28 with TRBJ2-1, with 10 bases fitting TRBD1. The CDR3 runs to 15 residues. V trimming: 6 bases; J trimming: 7 bases; junction bases outside the gene matches: 9. The germline gives CDR1 MDHEN, CDR2 SYDVKM. CDR3 in amino acids: CASRTRDRGLNEQFF. DNA for the CDR3: TGTGCCAGCAGAACCCGGGACAGGGGTTTGAATGAGCAGTTCTTC.

J is TRBJ2-7 and V is TRBV21-1. TRBV21-1 is listed as a pseudogene. The CDR3 sequence is 16 residues long. CDR3 region: CASSKAGHLMSHEQYF. For the CDR3, the DNA is TGTGCCAGCAGCAAAGCAGGGCACCTTATGTCCCACGAGCAGTACTTC.

The chain employs TRBV30 and TRBJ2-5; TRBD2 is a possible D gene (5 bases). CDR1 and CDR2 from the germline V gene are GTSNPN and SVGIG (reference sequence). V was cut by 6 bases and J by 7 bases, with 18 bases left in between. CDR3 length: 13 residues. In DNA, the CDR3 is TGTGCCTGTTGTCCCAAGCTAGCACCGACCCAGTACTTC. It yields the protein CACCPKLAPTQYF.

The chain carries TRBV2 and TRBJ1-5, with a tentative D call TRBD1 (5 bases). Germline assignment: CDR1 SNHLY and CDR2 FYNNEI. V lost 2 bases to trimming and J lost 0 bases, with 14 bases between them. CDR3 size: 17 residues. CDR3 DNA: TGTGCCAGCAGTGAAAGTCGGGGCACTTATAGCAATCAGCCCCAGCATTTT. Residues: CASSESRGTYSNQPQHF. The complete variable domain, with remaining parts taken from reference TRBV2 and TRBJ1-5, reads EPEVTQTPSHQVTQMGQEVILRCVPISNHLYFYWYRQILGQKVEFLVSFYNNEISEKSEIFDDQFSVERPDGSNFTLKIRSTKLEDSAMYFCASSESRGTYSNQPQHFGDGTRLSIL.

The V gene is TRBV20-1, the J gene TRBJ2-7, with D tentatively TRBD1 (5 bases). The V end was cut by 4 bases, the J end by 10 bases, with 14 bases between. The germline CDR1 and CDR2 sequences are DFQATT and SNEGSKA (reference sequence). This CDR3 is 11 amino acids long. CDR3 loop: CSANPQGTQYF. Written as DNA, the CDR3 is TGCAGTGCTAATCCCCAGGGCACCCAGTACTTC.

The chain recombines TRBV7-9 with TRBJ1-5; 11 positions match TRBD1. Looked up from germline, CDR1 is SEHNR and CDR2 is FQNEAQ (reference sequence). With 4 bases clipped from V and 3 bases from J, the junction kept 5 bases outside the gene matches. The CDR3 runs to 16 residues. CDR3 region: CASSSGDRGNNQPQHF. The DNA for the CDR3 is TGTGCCAGCAGCTCCGGGGACAGGGGGAACAATCAGCCCCAGCATTTT.

The chain couples TRBV27 to TRBJ1-6; TRBD1 matches 9 bases. The junction had 7 bases not matched to a gene; V was cut back by 3 bases and J by 7 bases. The germline V gene encodes CDR1 MNHEY and CDR2 SMNVEV (reference sequence). The CDR3 runs to 16 residues. The CDR3 bases are TGTGCCAGCAGTTTGGGACAGGGAAGGAACAATTCACCCCTCCACTTT. This gives the protein CASSLGQGRNNSPLHF.